This T cell receptor (beta chain) was observed in a study of blood T cells in healthy people across ages. In the study overall: Template-switching capture recovered about one barcoded beta molecule per two T cells. Points from the study as a whole: As age increased, TCR beta diversity per million T cells fell in a roughly linear fashion.

A J-beta primer mix and a sample-barcoded 5' primer were used in a second PCR of roughly 7 to 12 cycles. Per sample, CDR3-containing paired-end reads numbered at least 2.5 million. TCRdb re-derived calls from the 5' RACE reads in MiXCR, one entry per CDR3 protein. The repertoire consists of approximately 1,700,000 distinct CDR3 sequences, with approximately 40% occurring once and the leading ten covering roughly 23%. Sample donors were healthy Caucasian individuals that came from Russia, aged roughly 6 to 90. This clonotype was seen a handful of times. What it binds is unknown. The CDR3 has 16 residues. J gave up 5 bases and V 0 bases, and 11 bases lay outside the gene matches. Germline CDR1 and CDR2: DFQATT and SNEGSKA (reference sequence).

This clonotype originated in a human donor in good health. Source material: blood. The genes are TRBV20-1 and TRBJ2-5; 8 bases are a match to TRBD1. Here the CDR3 reads CSARDRGHYGWETQYF. CDR3 nucleotides: TGCAGTGCTAGAGACAGGGGGCATTACGGCTGGGAGACCCAGTACTTC.